This T cell receptor beta chain was sequenced in a study of CD8+CD57+ T cells in acquired aplastic anemia. Study details: The study obtained an average of 3.2 ug of DNA from sorted CD4+ and CD8+ cells. The study's findings and limits: Over 25 CD8+ CDR3 sequences occurred in both the patients and the controls.

CDR3 and TCR beta VDJ profiling relied on a genomic DNA template. TCRdb ran MiXCR on the reads and lists one entry per CDR3 protein. The table records roughly 500,000 distinct CDR3 sequences, less than 35% of them present only once. The sample holds many counts of this clonotype. Antigen: not known. Those patients picked for sequencing had displayed CD8+CD57+ cell expansion on flow cytometry. The study sampled blood from patients who had received no therapy. What was sequenced was sorted CD4+, CD8+, or CD8+CD57+ T cells (not recorded which) from PBMCs. This clonotype originated in a human donor with aplastic anemia.

CDR3 sequence: CASSLGLAGLYEQYF. CDR3 sequence (DNA): TGTGCCAGCAGCTTGGGACTAGCGGGACTGTACGAGCAGTACTTC. The chain carries TRBV7-2 and TRBJ2-7, with TRBD2 identical over 13 bases. This CDR3 is 15 amino acids long. The junction had 3 bases not matched to a gene; V was cut back by 3 bases and J by 4 bases. Germline V gives CDR1 SGHTA, CDR2 FQGNSA.